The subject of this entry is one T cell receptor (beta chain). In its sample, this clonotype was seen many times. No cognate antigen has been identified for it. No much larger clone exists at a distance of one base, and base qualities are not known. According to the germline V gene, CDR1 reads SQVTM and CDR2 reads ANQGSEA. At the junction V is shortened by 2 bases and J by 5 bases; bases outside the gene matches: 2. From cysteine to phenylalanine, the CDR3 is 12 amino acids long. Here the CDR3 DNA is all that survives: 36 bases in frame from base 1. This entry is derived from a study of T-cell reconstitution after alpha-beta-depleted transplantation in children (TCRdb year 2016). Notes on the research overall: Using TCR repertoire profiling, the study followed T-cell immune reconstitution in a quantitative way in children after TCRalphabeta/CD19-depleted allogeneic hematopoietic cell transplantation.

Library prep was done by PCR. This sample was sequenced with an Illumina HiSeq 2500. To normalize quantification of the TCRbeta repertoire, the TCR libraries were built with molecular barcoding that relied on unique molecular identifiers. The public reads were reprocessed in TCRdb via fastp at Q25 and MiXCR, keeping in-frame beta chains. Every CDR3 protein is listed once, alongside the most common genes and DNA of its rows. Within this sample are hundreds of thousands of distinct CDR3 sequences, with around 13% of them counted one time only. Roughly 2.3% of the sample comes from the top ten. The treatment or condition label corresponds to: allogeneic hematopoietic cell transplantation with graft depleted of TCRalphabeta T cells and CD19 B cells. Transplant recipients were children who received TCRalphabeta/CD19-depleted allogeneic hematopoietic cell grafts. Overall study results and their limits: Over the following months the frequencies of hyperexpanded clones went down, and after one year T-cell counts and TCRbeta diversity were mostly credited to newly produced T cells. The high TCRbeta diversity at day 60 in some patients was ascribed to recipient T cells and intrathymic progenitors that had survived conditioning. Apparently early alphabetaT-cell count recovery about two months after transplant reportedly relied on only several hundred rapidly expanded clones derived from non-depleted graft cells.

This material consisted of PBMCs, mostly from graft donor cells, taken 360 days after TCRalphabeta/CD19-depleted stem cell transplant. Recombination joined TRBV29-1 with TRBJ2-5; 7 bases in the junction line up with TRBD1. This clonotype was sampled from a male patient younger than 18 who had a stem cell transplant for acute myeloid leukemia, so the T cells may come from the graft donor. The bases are TGCAGCGTTGAAAGGGGGCACGAGACCCAGTACTTC. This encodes CSVERGHETQYF.